This entry describes one T cell receptor (beta chain). Germline loops: CDR1 MNHEY, CDR2 SVGAGI. Trimming removed 0 bases from V and 5 bases from J, with 6 bases in between. This CDR3 is 13 amino acids long. This sample is part of a study of blood T cell repertoires in COVID-19. TCRdb keeps only in-frame clones here, not all; method: immunoSEQ multiplex PCR. The sample yields around 200,000 clones, 65% to 85% seen once. The clonotype was recovered from a man in his fifties or sixties with active or convalescent COVID-19. J is TRBJ2-3 and V is TRBV6-5; D call uncertain. Specimen: peripheral blood. CDR3 loop: CASSYSIGDTQYF. The CDR3 DNA reads TGTGCCAGCAGTTACTCGATCGGAGATACGCAGTATTTT.